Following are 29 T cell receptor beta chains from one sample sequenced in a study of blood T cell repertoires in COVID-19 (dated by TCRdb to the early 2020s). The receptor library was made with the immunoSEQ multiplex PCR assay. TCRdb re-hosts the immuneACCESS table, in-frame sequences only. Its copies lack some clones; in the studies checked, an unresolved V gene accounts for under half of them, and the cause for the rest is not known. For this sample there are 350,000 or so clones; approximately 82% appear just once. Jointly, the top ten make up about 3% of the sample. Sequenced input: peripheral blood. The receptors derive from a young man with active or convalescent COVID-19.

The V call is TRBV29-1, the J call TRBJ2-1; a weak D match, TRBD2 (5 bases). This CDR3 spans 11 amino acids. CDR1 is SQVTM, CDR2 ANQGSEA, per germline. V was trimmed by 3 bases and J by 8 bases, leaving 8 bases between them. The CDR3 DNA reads TGCAGCGTTGAGATCGGGGATGAGCAGTTCTTC. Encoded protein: CSVEIGDEQFF.

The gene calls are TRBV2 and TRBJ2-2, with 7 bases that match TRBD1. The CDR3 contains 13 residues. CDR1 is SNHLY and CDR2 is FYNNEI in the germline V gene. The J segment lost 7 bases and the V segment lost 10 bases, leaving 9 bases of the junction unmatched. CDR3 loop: CATTLTGFGELFF. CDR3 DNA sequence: TGTGCCACCACCCTGACAGGGTTCGGGGAGCTGTTTTTT.

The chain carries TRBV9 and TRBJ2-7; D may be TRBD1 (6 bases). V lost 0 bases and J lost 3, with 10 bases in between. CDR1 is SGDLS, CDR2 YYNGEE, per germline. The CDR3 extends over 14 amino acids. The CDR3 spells CASSVAGEGYEQYF. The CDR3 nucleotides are TGTGCCAGCAGCGTAGCAGGGGAAGGCTACGAGCAGTACTTC. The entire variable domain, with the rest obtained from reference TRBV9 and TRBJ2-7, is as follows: DSGVTQTPKHLITATGQRVTLRCSPRSGDLSVYWYQQSLDQGLQFLIQYYNGEERAKGNILERFSAQQFPDLHSELNLSSLELGDSALYFCASSVAGEGYEQYFGPGTRLTVT.

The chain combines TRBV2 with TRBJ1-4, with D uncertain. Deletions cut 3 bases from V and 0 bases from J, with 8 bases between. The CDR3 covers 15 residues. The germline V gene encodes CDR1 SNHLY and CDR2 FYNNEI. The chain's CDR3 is CASSDRQATNEKLFF. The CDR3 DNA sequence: TGTGCCAGCAGTGACAGGCAAGCAACTAATGAAAAACTGTTTTTT.

The CDR3 sequence: CSARGFNEQYF. In nucleotides, the CDR3 is TGCAGCGCCAGGGGTTTTAACGAGCAGTACTTC. The rearrangement links TRBV29-1 to TRBJ2-7, with D possibly being TRBD1 (6 bases). CDR1 is SQVTM, CDR2 ANQGSEA, per germline. V dropped 7 bases and J dropped 5 bases, with 12 bases sitting between them. The CDR3 consists of 11 residues.

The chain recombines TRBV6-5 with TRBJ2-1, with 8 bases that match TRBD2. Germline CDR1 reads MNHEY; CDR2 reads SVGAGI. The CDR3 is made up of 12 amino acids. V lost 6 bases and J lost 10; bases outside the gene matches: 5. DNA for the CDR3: TGTGCCAGCAGCTTACTAGCGGACGAGCAGTTCTTC. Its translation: CASSLLADEQFF.

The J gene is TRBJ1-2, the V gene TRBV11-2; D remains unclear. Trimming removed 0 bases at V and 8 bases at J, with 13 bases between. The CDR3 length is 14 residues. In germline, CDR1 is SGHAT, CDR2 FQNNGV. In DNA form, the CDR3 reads TGTGCCAGCAGCTTAGAAATCCTCACAGACGGCTACACCTTC. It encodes CASSLEILTDGYTF.

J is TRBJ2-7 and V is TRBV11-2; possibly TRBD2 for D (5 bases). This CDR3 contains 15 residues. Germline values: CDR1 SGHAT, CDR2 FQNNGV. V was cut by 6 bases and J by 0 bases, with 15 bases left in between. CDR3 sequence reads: CASRSRRESSYEQYF. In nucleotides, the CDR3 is TGTGCCAGCAGGTCCCGACGGGAAAGCTCCTACGAGCAGTACTTC. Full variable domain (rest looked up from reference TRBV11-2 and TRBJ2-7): EAGVAQSPRYKIIEKRQSVAFWCNPISGHATLYWYQQILGQGPKLLIQFQNNGVVDDSQLPKDRFSAERLKGVDSTLKIQPAKLEDSAVYLCASRSRRESSYEQYFGPGTRLTVT.

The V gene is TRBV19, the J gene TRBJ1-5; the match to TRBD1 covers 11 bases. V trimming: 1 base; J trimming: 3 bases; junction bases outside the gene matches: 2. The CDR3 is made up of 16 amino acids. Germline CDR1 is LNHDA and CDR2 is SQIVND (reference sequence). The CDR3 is CASSIAGQGANQPQHF. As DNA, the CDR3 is TGTGCCAGTAGTATAGCTGGACAGGGGGCCAATCAGCCCCAGCATTTT.

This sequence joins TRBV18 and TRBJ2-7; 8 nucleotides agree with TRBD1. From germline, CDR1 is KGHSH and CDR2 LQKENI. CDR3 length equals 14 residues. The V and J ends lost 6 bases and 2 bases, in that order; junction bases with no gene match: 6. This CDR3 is CASSNGQGTYEQYF. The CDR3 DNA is TGTGCCAGCTCTAACGGACAGGGAACCTACGAGCAGTACTTC.

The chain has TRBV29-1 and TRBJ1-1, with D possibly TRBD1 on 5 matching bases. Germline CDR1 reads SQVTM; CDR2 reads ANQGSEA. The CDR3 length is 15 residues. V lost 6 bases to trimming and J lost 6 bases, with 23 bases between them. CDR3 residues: CSVGQGAAFRAEAFF. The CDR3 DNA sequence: TGCAGCGTCGGGCAAGGGGCAGCTTTTCGGGCTGAAGCTTTCTTT.

In DNA form, the CDR3 reads TGTGCCAGCAGTATTCTAGGACAGGAGAATTCACCCCTCCACTTT. Residues: CASSILGQENSPLHF. The chain has TRBV6-5 and TRBJ1-6; 7 nucleotides align to TRBD1. The J segment lost 7 bases and the V segment lost 5 bases, leaving 8 bases of the junction unmatched. The CDR3 sequence is 15 residues long. Germline V gene lookup returns CDR1 MNHEY and CDR2 SVGAGI.

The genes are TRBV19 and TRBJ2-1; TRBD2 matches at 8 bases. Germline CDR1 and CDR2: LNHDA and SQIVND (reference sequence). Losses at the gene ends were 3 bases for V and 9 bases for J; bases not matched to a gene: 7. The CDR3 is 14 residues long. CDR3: CASSIKRESSEQFF. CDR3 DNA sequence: TGTGCCAGTAGTATTAAGCGGGAGAGCTCTGAGCAGTTCTTC.

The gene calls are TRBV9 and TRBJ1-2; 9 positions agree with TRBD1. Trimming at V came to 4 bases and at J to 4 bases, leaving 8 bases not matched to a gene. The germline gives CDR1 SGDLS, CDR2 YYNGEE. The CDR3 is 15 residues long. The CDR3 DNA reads TGTGCCAGCAGCCTAGGACAGGGGCCGTCCTATGGCTACACCTTC. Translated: CASSLGQGPSYGYTF.

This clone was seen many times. Here the CDR3 DNA reads TGTGCCAGCAGTGAAAGTTGGGGGACAGGGTACCAAGAGACCCAGTACTTC. Translated, it gives CASSESWGTGYQETQYF. This chain joins TRBV6-1 and TRBJ2-5; 9 bases align to TRBD1. This CDR3 is built from 17 residues. CDR1 is MNHNS, CDR2 SASEGT, per germline. Trimming took 2 bases from V and 0 from J; bases not matched to a gene: 7.

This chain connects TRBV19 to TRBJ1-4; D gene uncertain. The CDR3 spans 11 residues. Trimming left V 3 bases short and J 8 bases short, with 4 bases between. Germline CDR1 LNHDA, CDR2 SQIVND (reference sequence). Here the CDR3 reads CASSIQEKLFF. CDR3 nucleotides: TGTGCCAGTAGTATCCAGGAAAAACTGTTTTTT.

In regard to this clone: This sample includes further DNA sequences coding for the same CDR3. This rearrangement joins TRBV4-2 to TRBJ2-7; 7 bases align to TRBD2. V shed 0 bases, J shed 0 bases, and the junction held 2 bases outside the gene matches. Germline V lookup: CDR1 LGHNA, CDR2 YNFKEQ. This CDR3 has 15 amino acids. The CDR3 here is CASSQDSGYSYEQYF. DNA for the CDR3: TGTGCCAGCAGCCAAGATAGCGGGTACTCCTACGAGCAGTACTTC.

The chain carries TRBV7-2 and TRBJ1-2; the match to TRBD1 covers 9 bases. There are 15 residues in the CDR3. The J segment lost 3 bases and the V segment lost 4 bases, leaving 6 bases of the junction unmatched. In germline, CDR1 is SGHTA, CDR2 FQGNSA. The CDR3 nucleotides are TGTGCCAGCAGCTCCCGACAGGGGGTCTACTATGGCTACACCTTC. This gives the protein CASSSRQGVYYGYTF.

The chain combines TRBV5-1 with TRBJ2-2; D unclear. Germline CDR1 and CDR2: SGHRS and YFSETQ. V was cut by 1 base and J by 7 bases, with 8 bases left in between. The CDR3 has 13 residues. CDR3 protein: CASSLRAVGELFF. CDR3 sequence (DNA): TGCGCCAGCAGCTTGAGAGCCGTCGGGGAGCTGTTTTTT.

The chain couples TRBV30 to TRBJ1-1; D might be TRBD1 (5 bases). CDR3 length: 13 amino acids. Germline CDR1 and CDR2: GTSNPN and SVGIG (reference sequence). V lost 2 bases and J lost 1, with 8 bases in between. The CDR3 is CAWSPGQNTEAFF. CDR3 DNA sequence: TGTGCCTGGAGTCCCGGACAGAACACTGAAGCTTTCTTT.

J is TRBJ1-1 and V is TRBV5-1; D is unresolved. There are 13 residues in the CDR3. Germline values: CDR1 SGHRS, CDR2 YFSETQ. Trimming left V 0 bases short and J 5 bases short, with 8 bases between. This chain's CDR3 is CASSLAAGTEAFF. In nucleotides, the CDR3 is TGCGCCAGCAGCTTGGCCGCGGGAACTGAAGCTTTCTTT. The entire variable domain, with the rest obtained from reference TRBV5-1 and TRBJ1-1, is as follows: KAGVTQTPRYLIKTRGQQVTLSCSPISGHRSVSWYQQTPGQGLQFLFEYFSETQRNKGNFPGRFSGRQFSNSRSEMNVSTLELGDSALYLCASSLAAGTEAFFGQGTRLTVV.

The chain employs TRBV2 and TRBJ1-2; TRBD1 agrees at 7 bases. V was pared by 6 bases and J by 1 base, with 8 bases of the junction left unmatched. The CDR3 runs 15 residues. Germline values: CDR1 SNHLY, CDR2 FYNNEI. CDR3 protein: CASRGTTGINYGYTF. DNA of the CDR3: TGTGCCAGCAGGGGAACGACAGGGATTAACTATGGCTACACCTTC. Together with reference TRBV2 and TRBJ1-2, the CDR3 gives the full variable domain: EPEVTQTPSHQVTQMGQEVILRCVPISNHLYFYWYRQILGQKVEFLVSFYNNEISEKSEIFDDQFSVERPDGSNFTLKIRSTKLEDSAMYFCASRGTTGINYGYTFGSGTRLTVV.

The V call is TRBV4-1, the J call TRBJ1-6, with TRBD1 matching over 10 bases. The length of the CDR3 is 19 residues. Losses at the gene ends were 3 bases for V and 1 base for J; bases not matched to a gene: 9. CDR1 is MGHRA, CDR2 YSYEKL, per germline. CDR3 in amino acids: CASSQTGGAEGSYNSPLHF. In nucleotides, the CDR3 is TGCGCCAGCAGCCAGACAGGGGGCGCGGAGGGGTCCTATAATTCACCCCTCCACTTT.

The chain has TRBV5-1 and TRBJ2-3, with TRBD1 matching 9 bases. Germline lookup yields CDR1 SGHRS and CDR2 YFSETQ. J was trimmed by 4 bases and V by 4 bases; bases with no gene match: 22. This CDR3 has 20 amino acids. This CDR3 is CASSVNPGQGPRKISDTQYF. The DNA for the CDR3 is TGCGCCAGCAGCGTAAATCCGGGACAGGGACCGCGTAAGATCTCAGATACGCAGTATTTT.

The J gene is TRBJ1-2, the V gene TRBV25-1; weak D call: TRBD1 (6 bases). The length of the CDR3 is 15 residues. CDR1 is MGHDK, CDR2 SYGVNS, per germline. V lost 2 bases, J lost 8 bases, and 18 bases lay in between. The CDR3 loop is CASSEEGQGRRGYTF. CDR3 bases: TGTGCCAGCAGTGAAGAGGGCCAGGGGCGGAGGGGCTACACCTTC.

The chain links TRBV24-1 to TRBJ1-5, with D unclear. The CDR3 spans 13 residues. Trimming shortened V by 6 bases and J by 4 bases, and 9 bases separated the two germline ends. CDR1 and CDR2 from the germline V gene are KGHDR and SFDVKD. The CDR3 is CATSPSVNQPQHF. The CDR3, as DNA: TGTGCCACCAGTCCCTCGGTAAATCAGCCCCAGCATTTT.

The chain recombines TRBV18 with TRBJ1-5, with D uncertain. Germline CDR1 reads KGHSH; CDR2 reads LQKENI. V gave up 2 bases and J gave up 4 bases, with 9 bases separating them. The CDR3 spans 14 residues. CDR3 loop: CASSPTEGNQPQHF. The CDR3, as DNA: TGTGCCAGCTCACCAACGGAGGGAAATCAGCCCCAGCATTTT.

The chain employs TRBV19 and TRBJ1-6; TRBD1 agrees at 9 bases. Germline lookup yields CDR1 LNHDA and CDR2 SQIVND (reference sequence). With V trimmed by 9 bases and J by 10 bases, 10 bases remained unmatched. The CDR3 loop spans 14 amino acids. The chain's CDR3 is CASAQQGAASPLHF. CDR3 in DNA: TGTGCCAGCGCGCAACAGGGGGCGGCCTCACCCCTCCACTTT.

CDR3 nucleotides: TGTGCCACCAGCAGTCTAGACGGGACAGTTCCTTCCTACGAGCAGTACTTC. Its translation: CATSSLDGTVPSYEQYF. The V call is TRBV15, the J call TRBJ2-7; 7 nucleotides agree with TRBD1. After removal of 3 bases from V and 1 base from J, the junction contained 12 bases not matched to a gene. In germline, CDR1 is LNHNV, CDR2 YYDKDF (reference sequence). The CDR3 contains 17 residues. Variable domain in full (rest from reference TRBV15 and TRBJ2-7): DAMVIQNPRYQVTQFGKPVTLSCSQTLNHNVMYWYQQKSSQAPKLLFHYYDKDFNNEADTPDNFQSRRPNTSFCFLDIRSPGLGDTAMYLCATSSLDGTVPSYEQYFGPGTRLTVT.